This T cell receptor (beta chain) was sequenced during a study of shared clonotypes between healthy human individuals. General study findings and limits: In contrast to clonotypes shared by all four donors, non-shared clonotypes had lower generation probabilities.

Germline trimming cut 4 bases from V and 1 base from J; bases unmatched to any gene: 14. The CDR3 covers 19 residues. Germline CDR1 LGHNA, CDR2 YNFKEQ. Points on this clone: The antigen remains undetermined.

Donors comprised healthy HIV-negative adults lacking recent acute infections or vaccinations. In the authors' workflow: As immunoSEQ supplied junction-only sequences (without quality scores), filtering differed. TCRdb's table, derived via immunoSEQ multiplex PCR, lists solely in-frame clones and lacks some. For V, J and clone size, that table is used; D and trimming come from the DNA. The repertoire holds millions of clones, with more than 80% as singletons. This TCR came from a young man in good health. Some clones in this sample may be carry-over from other donors' samples. Input material: naive CD4+ T cells from PBMCs. Subset reported: CD45RA+ positively selected. The V gene is TRBV4-2, the J gene TRBJ1-1; 11 nucleotides align to TRBD1. The CDR3 DNA reads TGTGCCAGCAGCCCGTTGGGGAGGACAGGGGGCGTCGGGAACACTGAAGCTTTCTTT. As protein: CASSPLGRTGGVGNTEAFF.